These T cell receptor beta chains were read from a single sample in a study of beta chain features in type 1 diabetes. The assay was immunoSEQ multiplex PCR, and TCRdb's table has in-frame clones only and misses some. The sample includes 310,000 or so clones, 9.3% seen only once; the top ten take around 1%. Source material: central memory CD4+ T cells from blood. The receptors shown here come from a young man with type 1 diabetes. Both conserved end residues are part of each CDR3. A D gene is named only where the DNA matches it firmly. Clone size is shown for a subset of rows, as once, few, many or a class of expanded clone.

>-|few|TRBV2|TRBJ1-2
TGTGCCAGCCCCAAGGGGGAAAACGGGGTTGGCTACACCTTC
CASPKGENGVGYTF
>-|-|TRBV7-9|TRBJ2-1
TGTGCCAGCATCATCCGGGGGAGCAATGAGCAGTTCTTC
CASIIRGSNEQFF
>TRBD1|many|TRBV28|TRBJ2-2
TGTGCCAGCCGCTTCAGGACAGGGTTCACCGGGGAGCTGTTTTTT
CASRFRTGFTGELFF
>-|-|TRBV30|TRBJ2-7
TGTGCCTGGAGGGAGGGGGGCTACGAGCAGTACTTC
CAWREGGYEQYF
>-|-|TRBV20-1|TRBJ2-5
TGCAGTGCTACAGTGCAAGAGACCCAGTACTTC
CSATVQETQYF
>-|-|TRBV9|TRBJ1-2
TGTGCCAGCAGCTTCACAGCAGCGGATGGCTACACCTTC
CASSFTAADGYTF
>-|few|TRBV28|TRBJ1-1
TGTGCCAGCAGTTCAGGGGAGGGAGGCACTGAAGCTTTCTTT
CASSSGEGGTEAFF
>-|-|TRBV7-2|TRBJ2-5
TGTGCCAGCAGCTTAAACGGGGGAGGGGGAGAGACCCAGTACTTC
CASSLNGGGGETQYF
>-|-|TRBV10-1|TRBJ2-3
TGCGCCAGCAGTGAACTAATCGGTACGCAGTATTTT
CASSELIGTQYF
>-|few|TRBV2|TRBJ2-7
TGTGCCAGCAGTGACCTAGGGTTAGACGAGCAGTACTTC
CASSDLGLDEQYF
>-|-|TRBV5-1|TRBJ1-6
TGCGCCAGCAGCTTGTGGGGATCGAATTCACCCCTCCACTTT
CASSLWGSNSPLHF
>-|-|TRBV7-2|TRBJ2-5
TGTGCCAGCAGCCTGGCAGGGGGGCAGTACTTC
CASSLAGGQYF
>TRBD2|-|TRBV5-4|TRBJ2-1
TGTGCCAGCAGCCCGACCGGGACTAGCGCATACAATGAGCAGTTCTTC
CASSPTGTSAYNEQFF
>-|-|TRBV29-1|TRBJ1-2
TGCAGCGTTGAACTCCGCGGCAACTATGGCTACACCTTC
CSVELRGNYGYTF
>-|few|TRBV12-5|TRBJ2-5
TGTGCTAGTGGTTTGGTTGGCTTTCCGGAGACCCAGTACTTC
CASGLVGFPETQYF
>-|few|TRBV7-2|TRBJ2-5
TGTGCCAGCAGCTTACGTAGTCAGCCAGTGACCCAGTACTTC
CASSLRSQPVTQYF
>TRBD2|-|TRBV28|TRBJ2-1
TGTGCCGCATCGAATCTAGCGGGGGGATACAATGAGCAGTTCTTC
CAASNLAGGYNEQFF
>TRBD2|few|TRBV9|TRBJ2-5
TGTGCCAGCAGCGTAGGTATTAGCGGGGAAGAGACCCAGTACTTC
CASSVGISGEETQYF
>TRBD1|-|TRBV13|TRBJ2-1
TGTGCCAGCAGCCCCGGGACAGGGCCCAATGAGCAGTTCTTC
CASSPGTGPNEQFF
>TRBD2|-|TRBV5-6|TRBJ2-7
TGTGCCAGCAGCTATATTCAGGGAGGGGAGCAGTACTTC
CASSYIQGGEQYF
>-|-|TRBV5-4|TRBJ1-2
TGTGCCAGCAGCGTCGACACGAACTATGGCTACACCTTC
CASSVDTNYGYTF
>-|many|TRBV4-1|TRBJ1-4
TGCGCCAGCAGCCAAGGGACAGCGAGTAATGAAAAACTGTTTTTT
CASSQGTASNEKLFF
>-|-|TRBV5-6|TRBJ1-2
TGTGCCAGCAGCTTCAGGGGCAACTATGGCTACACCTTC
CASSFRGNYGYTF